A few counts support the clone carrying this T cell receptor (beta chain). No antigen is known for it. V trimming: 5 bases; J trimming: 6 bases; junction bases outside the gene matches: 4. The V gene's germline CDR1 is SEHNR and CDR2 FQNEAQ (reference sequence). There are 13 residues in the CDR3. TCRdb processed the RT-PCR reads anew with MiXCR; each CDR3 protein has one entry. The sample includes approximately 680,000 distinct CDR3 sequences, about a sixth of them seen just once. This record comes from a study of response to subunit inactivated influenza vaccine. Study-level points and caveats: Authors suggested each seasonal influenza vaccination recruits few new T cells.

This TCR came from a man between 45 and 60 years old who received an inactivated influenza vaccine. This chain joins TRBV7-9 and TRBJ2-4, with 7 bases lining up with TRBD1. The sample in question was PBMCs from blood, obtained less than 13 days after vaccination. For the CDR3, the DNA is TGTGCCAGCAGCACCGGGACAGTAAACATTCAGTACTTC. This encodes CASSTGTVNIQYF.